This is a list of T cell receptor beta chains from one sample in a study of shared clonotypes between healthy human individuals. Assay: immunoSEQ multiplex PCR; the TCRdb copy retains only in-frame clones and omits some. The sample consists of 450,000 to 600,000 clones, about four fifths of them appearing once. The sequenced sample consisted of PBMCs. The receptors were sampled from a woman aged 40 to 49 in good health. Some clones in this sample may be carry-over from other donors' samples. Both conserved end residues are part of each CDR3. The order of the fields is J gene, V gene, clone size, D gene, CDR3 DNA, CDR3 protein. D genes are given only for firm matches. Clone sizes are given selectively: once, few, many, or a class where the clone is expanded.

TRBJ2-7 | TRBV5-1 | - | - | TGCGCCAGCAGGCCAACCGGGACGGCAAGCTCCTACGAGCAGTACTTC | CASRPTGTASSYEQYF
TRBJ2-2 | TRBV19 | - | - | TGTGCCAGTAGTATACACGGGTTCACCGGGGAGCTGTTTTTT | CASSIHGFTGELFF
TRBJ2-7 | TRBV9 | many | TRBD1 | TGTGCCAGCAGCGTGAACAGGGGCAGCGAGCAGTACTTC | CASSVNRGSEQYF
TRBJ2-1 | TRBV2 | - | TRBD2 | TGTGCCAGTGGACTAGTCGTTGGAAATGAGCAGTTCTTC | CASGLVVGNEQFF
TRBJ2-5 | TRBV25-1 | once | TRBD1 | TGTGCCAGCAGTGAACTCGACAGGGACCAAGAGACCCAGTACTTC | CASSELDRDQETQYF
TRBJ1-1 | TRBV28 | once | - | TGTGCCAGCAGTTTGCCCAACGCGGGGGACTTGAACACTGAAGCTTTCTTT | CASSLPNAGDLNTEAFF
TRBJ2-3 | TRBV6-4 | - | TRBD2 | TGTGCCAGCAGTGTGTCGGGGGGTACAGATACGCAGTATTTT | CASSVSGGTDTQYF
TRBJ2-7 | TRBV11-1 | - | - | TGTGCCAGCAGCTTACTGGCTGGCGGCGAGCAGTACTTC | CASSLLAGGEQYF
TRBJ2-7 | TRBV27 | once | - | TGTGCCAGCAGTTTAGTGTGGGGGCAGGCCGAGCAGTACTTC | CASSLVWGQAEQYF
TRBJ2-1 | TRBV5-4 | - | - | TGTGCCAGCAGCTCTAGTCAACAGGGCGATGAGCAGTTCTTC | CASSSSQQGDEQFF
TRBJ1-6 | TRBV9 | many | TRBD1 | TGTGCCAGCAGCGGAACAGGGGGCAAGGATTCACCCCTCCACTTT | CASSGTGGKDSPLHF
TRBJ1-2 | TRBV7-2 | once | TRBD1 | TGTGCCAGCAGCGCCCCCGGGACAGGGGTTGGCTACACCTTC | CASSAPGTGVGYTF
TRBJ2-5 | TRBV4-2 | - | TRBD2 | TGTGCCAGCAGCCATGCCCGCGGGAGGGTCGAGACCCAGTACTTC | CASSHARGRVETQYF
TRBJ2-3 | TRBV7-9 | - | TRBD2 | TGTGCCAGCAGCGCCGGGACTAGCGGGACCTCCCTCACAGATACGCAGTATTTT | CASSAGTSGTSLTDTQYF
TRBJ2-7 | TRBV25-1 | - | TRBD1 | TGTGCCAGCACGGGACAGTCCGGTGGCTACGAGCAGTACTTC | CASTGQSGGYEQYF
TRBJ1-1 | TRBV5-1 | - | - | TGCGCCAGCAGCCTCGAGAGTATCACTGAAGCTTTCTTT | CASSLESITEAFF
TRBJ1-2 | TRBV28 | - | - | TGTGCCAGCAGTCCTGGGTCTAGAGGGGACGGCTACACCTTC | CASSPGSRGDGYTF
TRBJ1-5 | TRBV4-3 | - | TRBD1 | TGCGCCAGCAGCCAAGATTTGGGACAGGGTTGGAATCAGCCCCAGCATTTT | CASSQDLGQGWNQPQHF
TRBJ1-1 | TRBV5-1 | - | - | TGCGCCAGCAGCGTCGATGGGACAATCAAAAACACTGAAGCTTTCTTT | CASSVDGTIKNTEAFF
TRBJ2-2 | TRBV13 | - | - | TGTGCCAGCAGCCCACAACCCTTAAGCGGTCTCGCGAACACCGGGGAGCTGTTTTTT | CASSPQPLSGLANTGELFF
TRBJ2-4 | TRBV7-2 | - | - | TGTGCCAGCAGCCAAGGACTGTCCCCAAACATTCAGTACTTC | CASSQGLSPNIQYF
TRBJ2-1 | TRBV18 | - | - | TGTGCCAGCTCACCACGAATTTGGGCAGGCCCCAATGAGCAGTTCTTC | CASSPRIWAGPNEQFF
TRBJ2-7 | TRBV15 | many | - | TGTGCCACCAGCAGAGATCTAGCGAGCACGTCCTACGAGCAGTACTTC | CATSRDLASTSYEQYF
TRBJ2-3 | TRBV5-1 | - | TRBD2 | TGCGCCAGCAGCTTGGATGGACTAGAGACAGATACGCAGTATTTT | CASSLDGLETDTQYF
TRBJ1-5 | TRBV5-1 | few | - | TGCGCCAGCAGCTTGGAACCCGGGACCCCCAATCAGCCCCAGCATTTT | CASSLEPGTPNQPQHF
TRBJ1-1 | TRBV28 | - | - | TGTGCCAGCAGTTTCCCCGGGGGGCGGGCTTTCTTT | CASSFPGGRAFF
TRBJ2-1 | TRBV7-2 | - | TRBD2 | TGTGCCAGCAGCCCGGACCCGGGAGCGGGGGTCAATGAGCAGTTCTTC | CASSPDPGAGVNEQFF
TRBJ2-1 | TRBV10-2 | few | TRBD1 | TGCGCCAGCAGTACAATAGGGGGCTCTTACAATGAGCAGTTCTTC | CASSTIGGSYNEQFF
TRBJ1-4 | TRBV16 | many | - | TGTGCCAGCAGCCAATCTACCGGGACCGGGGGTGAAAAACTGTTTTTT | CASSQSTGTGGEKLFF
TRBJ1-2 | TRBV15 | - | - | TGTGCCACCAGCAGAGAACTACAGGTTAACTATGGCTACACCTTC | CATSRELQVNYGYTF
TRBJ2-2 | TRBV5-1 | - | - | TGCGCCAGCAGCTTGGGGACGAGTACCGGGGAGCTGTTTTTT | CASSLGTSTGELFF
TRBJ1-1 | TRBV5-1 | - | - | TGCGCCAGCAGCCCGGGACCCAACACTGAAGCTTTCTTT | CASSPGPNTEAFF
TRBJ2-2 | TRBV11-3 | - | - | TGTGCCAGCAGCTCTTCGGGGAACACCGGGGAGCTGTTTTTT | CASSSSGNTGELFF
TRBJ2-3 | TRBV6-5 | once | - | TGTGCCAGCACCAGACCCGGTACAGATACGCAGTATTTT | CASTRPGTDTQYF
TRBJ2-7 | TRBV7-9 | - | TRBD2 | TGTGCCAGCAGCCATCGTACCGGGACTAGCACCTACGAGCAGTACTTC | CASSHRTGTSTYEQYF
TRBJ2-7 | TRBV28 | - | - | TGTGCCAGCAGGTATGGGGGGATCGCCACCTACGAGCAGTACTTC | CASRYGGIATYEQYF
TRBJ1-2 | TRBV28 | - | - | TGTGCCAGCAGTTTACCCCTCAGAGGGGGTGTTGGTGGCTACACCTTC | CASSLPLRGGVGGYTF
TRBJ2-7 | TRBV2 | - | TRBD2 | TGTGCCAGCAGTCTCACTAGCGGAAGCTCCTACGAGCAGTACTTC | CASSLTSGSSYEQYF
TRBJ2-2 | TRBV5-1 | many | - | TGCGCCAGCAGCCCCCACAGGGATGCGAACACCGGGGAGCTGTTTTTT | CASSPHRDANTGELFF
TRBJ1-1 | TRBV6-6 | - | TRBD1 | TGTGCCAGCAGTTTACAGGGGGCGCATACTGAAGCTTTCTTT | CASSLQGAHTEAFF
TRBJ2-7 | TRBV4-3 | - | TRBD2 | TGCGCCAGCAGCCAGTCGGGGGGGAGGGCCTACGAGCAGTACTTC | CASSQSGGRAYEQYF
TRBJ2-3 | TRBV18 | - | TRBD2 | TGTGCCAGCTCACCACCGGGGACTACCCAAGCAGATACGCAGTATTTT | CASSPPGTTQADTQYF
TRBJ2-1 | TRBV27 | - | - | TGTGCCAGCACAGTCGGGGGTGAGCAGTTCTTC | CASTVGGEQFF
TRBJ2-6 | TRBV25-1 | - | TRBD1 | TGTGCCAGCAGTGCCGGGACAGGGAGGTCCGGGGCCAACGTCCTGACTTTC | CASSAGTGRSGANVLTF
TRBJ1-3 | TRBV7-2 | - | - | TGTGCCAGCAGCTTAGGACAAACGGGGAACACCATATATTTT | CASSLGQTGNTIYF
TRBJ2-7 | TRBV4-2 | - | TRBD1 | TGTGCCAGCAGCCAAGGAGACAGGGGAAGGAACTACGAGCAGTACTTC | CASSQGDRGRNYEQYF
TRBJ2-3 | TRBV4-2 | - | TRBD2 | TGTGCCAGCAGCCAGACCGATGGCGGGGGGGGAGGAGATACGCAGTATTTT | CASSQTDGGGGGDTQYF
TRBJ2-2 | TRBV7-8 | - | - | TGTGCCAGCAGCTTAAGGGGCCGCGGGATTCACACCGGGGAGCTGTTTTTT | CASSLRGRGIHTGELFF
TRBJ1-1 | TRBV5-5 | - | - | TGTGCCAGCAGCTTGTTTGGGGGTAGATGGAACACTGAAGCTTTCTTT | CASSLFGGRWNTEAFF
TRBJ1-2 | TRBV28 | - | - | TGTGCCAGCAGTACCTCCGGGATTATGATCGGAGGCTACACCTTC | CASSTSGIMIGGYTF
TRBJ2-7 | TRBV6-6 | - | - | TGTGCCAGCAGTTACTCCGCTTTGGGCTCCTACGAGCAGTACTTC | CASSYSALGSYEQYF
TRBJ1-5 | TRBV18 | - | - | TGTGCCAGCTCGTCCTCAGGCCCTGGCAATCAGCCCCAGCATTTT | CASSSSGPGNQPQHF
TRBJ1-4 | TRBV15 | - | - | TGTGCCACCAGCAGAGATCTGTGGGATGAAAAACTGTTTTTT | CATSRDLWDEKLFF
TRBJ1-5 | TRBV7-9 | - | - | TGTGCCAGCAGCTTACCGGACACGGATCAGCCCCAGCATTTT | CASSLPDTDQPQHF
TRBJ1-2 | TRBV6-5 | - | - | TGTGCCAGCAGTTACGGGAAAACTAACTATGGCTACACCTTC | CASSYGKTNYGYTF
TRBJ2-2 | TRBV5-1 | - | TRBD2 | TGCGCCAGCAGCTTAAGACCTAGCGGGACGTCCGGGGAGCTGTTTTTT | CASSLRPSGTSGELFF
TRBJ2-7 | TRBV4-2 | - | - | TGTGCCAGCAGCCAAGATCGGGCCTACGAGCAGTACTTC | CASSQDRAYEQYF
TRBJ2-1 | TRBV2 | - | - | TGTGCCAGCAGTGAGGCGGCCAGCTCCTACAATGAGCAGTTCTTC | CASSEAASSYNEQFF
TRBJ1-1 | TRBV7-9 | - | - | TGTGCCAGCAGCAAGGAATTGAACACTGAAGCTTTCTTT | CASSKELNTEAFF
TRBJ1-3 | TRBV18 | - | - | TGTGCCAGCTCACCAGGAAGGGACTCCGGAAACACCATATATTTT | CASSPGRDSGNTIYF